This TCR beta chain comes out of a study of T cells in localized non-small cell lung cancer. Whole-study results and caveats: Those with higher blood T cell density had longer overall survival. As only one tumor region underwent sequencing, heterogeneity remains possible.

This table comes from immunoSEQ multiplex PCR, and its TCRdb copy is limited to in-frame clones, with some not included. The sample yields about 24,000 clones, approximately 91% seen once. Trimming removed 7 bases at V and 4 bases at J, with 13 bases between. Germline CDR1 SQVTM, CDR2 ANQGSEA. The CDR3 sequence is 12 residues long. Comments on this clone: Its antigen remains unknown.

The J gene is TRBJ1-2, the V gene TRBV29-1; tentative D call: TRBD1 (5 bases). Material: peripheral blood, obtained before any cancer treatment. This TCR was recovered from a man aged 40 to 70 with stage I squamous cell lung carcinoma. The DNA of the CDR3 is TGCAGCGCCGCCCGGGGGGTCTATGGCTACACCTTC. As protein: CSAARGVYGYTF.